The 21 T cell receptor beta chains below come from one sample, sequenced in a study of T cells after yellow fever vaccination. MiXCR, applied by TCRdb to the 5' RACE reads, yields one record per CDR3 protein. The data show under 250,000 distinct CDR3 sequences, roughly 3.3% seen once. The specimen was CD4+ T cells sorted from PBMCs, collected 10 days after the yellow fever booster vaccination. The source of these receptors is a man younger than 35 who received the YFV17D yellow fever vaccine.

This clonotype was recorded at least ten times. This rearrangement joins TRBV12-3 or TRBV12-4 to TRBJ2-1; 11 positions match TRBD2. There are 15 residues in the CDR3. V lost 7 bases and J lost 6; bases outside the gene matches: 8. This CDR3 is CASNILAGGRNEQFF. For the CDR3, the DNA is TGTGCCAGCAATATTCTAGCGGGGGGCCGCAATGAGCAGTTCTTC.

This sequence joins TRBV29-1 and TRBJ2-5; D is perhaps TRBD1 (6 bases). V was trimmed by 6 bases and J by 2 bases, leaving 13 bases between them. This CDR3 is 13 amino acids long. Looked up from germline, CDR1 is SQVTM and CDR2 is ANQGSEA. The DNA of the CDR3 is TGCAGCGTCCTCAGGGGTTTACAAGAGACCCAGTACTTC. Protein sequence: CSVLRGLQETQYF.

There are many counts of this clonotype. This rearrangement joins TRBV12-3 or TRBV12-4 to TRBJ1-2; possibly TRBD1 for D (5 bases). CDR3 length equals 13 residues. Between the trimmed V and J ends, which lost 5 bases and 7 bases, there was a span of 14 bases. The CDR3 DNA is TGTGCCAGCAGTCCCAGGGTACGGAGTGGCTACACCTTC. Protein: CASSPRVRSGYTF.

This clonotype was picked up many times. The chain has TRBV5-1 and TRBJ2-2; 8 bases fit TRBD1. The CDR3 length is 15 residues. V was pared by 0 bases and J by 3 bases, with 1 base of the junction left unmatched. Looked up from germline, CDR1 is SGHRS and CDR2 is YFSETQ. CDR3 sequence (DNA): TGCGCCAGCAGCTTGGGGGACAGGTACACCGGGGAGCTGTTTTTT. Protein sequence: CASSLGDRYTGELFF.

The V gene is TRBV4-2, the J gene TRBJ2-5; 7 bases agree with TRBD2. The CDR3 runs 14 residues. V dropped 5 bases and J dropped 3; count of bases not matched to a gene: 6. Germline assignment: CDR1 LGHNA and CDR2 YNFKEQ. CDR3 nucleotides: TGTGCCAGCAGCAGCGGGACCTTAAAAGAGACCCAGTACTTC. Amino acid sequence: CASSSGTLKETQYF.

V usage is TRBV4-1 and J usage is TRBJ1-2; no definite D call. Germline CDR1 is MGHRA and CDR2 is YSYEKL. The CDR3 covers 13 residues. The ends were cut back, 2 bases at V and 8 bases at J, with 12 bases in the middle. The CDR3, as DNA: TGCGCCAGCAGCCAATTGGGGAGTTGGGGCTACACCTTC. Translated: CASSQLGSWGYTF.

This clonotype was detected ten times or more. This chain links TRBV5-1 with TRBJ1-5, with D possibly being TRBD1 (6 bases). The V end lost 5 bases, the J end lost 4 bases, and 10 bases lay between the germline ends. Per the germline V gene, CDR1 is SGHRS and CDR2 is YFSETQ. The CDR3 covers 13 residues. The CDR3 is CASRGGVNQPQHF. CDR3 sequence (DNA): TGCGCCAGCAGGGGGGGCGTTAATCAGCCCCAGCATTTT.

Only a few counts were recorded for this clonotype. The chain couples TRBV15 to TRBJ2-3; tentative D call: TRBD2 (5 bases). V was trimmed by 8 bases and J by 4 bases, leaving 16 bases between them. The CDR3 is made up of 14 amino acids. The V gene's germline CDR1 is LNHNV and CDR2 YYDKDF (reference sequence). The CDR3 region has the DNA TGTGCCACCGGATCCACGAGGGTCTCAGATACGCAGTATTTT. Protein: CATGSTRVSDTQYF.

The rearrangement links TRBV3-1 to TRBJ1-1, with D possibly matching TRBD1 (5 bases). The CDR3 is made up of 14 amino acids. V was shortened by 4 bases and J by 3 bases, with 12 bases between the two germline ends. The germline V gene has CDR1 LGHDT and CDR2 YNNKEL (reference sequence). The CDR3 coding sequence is TGTGCCAGCAGCCGAGTGGGAGGGGACACTGAAGCTTTCTTT. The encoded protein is CASSRVGGDTEAFF.

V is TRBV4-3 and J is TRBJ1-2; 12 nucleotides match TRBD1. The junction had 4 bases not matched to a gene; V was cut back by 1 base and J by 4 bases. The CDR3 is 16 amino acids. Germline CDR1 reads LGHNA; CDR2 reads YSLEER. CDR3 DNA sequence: TGCGCCAGCAGCCAAGTAGGGGACAGGGGGCTCTATGGCTACACCTTC. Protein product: CASSQVGDRGLYGYTF.

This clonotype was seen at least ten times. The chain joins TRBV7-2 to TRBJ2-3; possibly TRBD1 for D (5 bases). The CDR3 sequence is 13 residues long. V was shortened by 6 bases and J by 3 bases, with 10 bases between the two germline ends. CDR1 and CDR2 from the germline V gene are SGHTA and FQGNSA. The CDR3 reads CASSQGPTDTQYF. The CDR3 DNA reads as TGTGCCAGCAGTCAGGGTCCTACAGATACGCAGTATTTT.

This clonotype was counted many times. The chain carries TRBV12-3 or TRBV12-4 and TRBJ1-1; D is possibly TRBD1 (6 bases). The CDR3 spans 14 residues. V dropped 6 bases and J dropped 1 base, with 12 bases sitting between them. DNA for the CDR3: TGTGCCAGCAGCCAAATGGACAGGAACACTGAAGCTTTCTTT. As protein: CASSQMDRNTEAFF.

CDR3 DNA: TGCGCCAGCAGCTTGACCGAGAGCAAAAACATTCAGTACTTC. This codes for CASSLTESKNIQYF. V and J are TRBV5-1 and TRBJ2-4; D not certain. CDR3 length: 14 residues. V was pared by 1 base and J by 3 bases, with 8 bases between. Germline CDR1 and CDR2: SGHRS and YFSETQ.

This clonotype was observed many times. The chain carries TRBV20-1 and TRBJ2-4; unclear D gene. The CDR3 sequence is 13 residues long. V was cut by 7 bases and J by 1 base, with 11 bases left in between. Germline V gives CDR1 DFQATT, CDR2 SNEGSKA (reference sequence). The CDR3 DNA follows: TGCAGTGTAGAAATGGGGGCCAAAAACATTCAGTACTTC. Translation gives CSVEMGAKNIQYF.

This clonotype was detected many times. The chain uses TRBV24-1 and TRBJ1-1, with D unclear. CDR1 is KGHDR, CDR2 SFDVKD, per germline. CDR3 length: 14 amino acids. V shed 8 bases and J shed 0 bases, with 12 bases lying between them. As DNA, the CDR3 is TGTGCCACCATGGCGGACGGAATGAACACTGAAGCTTTCTTT. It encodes CATMADGMNTEAFF.

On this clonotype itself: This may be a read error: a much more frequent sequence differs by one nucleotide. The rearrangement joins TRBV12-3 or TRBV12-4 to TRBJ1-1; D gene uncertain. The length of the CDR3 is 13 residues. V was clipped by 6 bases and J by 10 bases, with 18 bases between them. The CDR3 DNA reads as TGTGCCAGCAGATTATTCGCTAAACCGGTAGCTTTCTTT. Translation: CASRLFAKPVAFF.

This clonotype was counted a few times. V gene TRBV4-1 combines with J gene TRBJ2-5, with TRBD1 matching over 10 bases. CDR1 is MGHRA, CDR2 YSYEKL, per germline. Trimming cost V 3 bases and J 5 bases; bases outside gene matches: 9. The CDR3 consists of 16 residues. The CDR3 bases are TGCGCCAGCAGCCAGTCGGACAGGGGGTTCGGGGAGACCCAGTACTTC. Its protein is CASSQSDRGFGETQYF.

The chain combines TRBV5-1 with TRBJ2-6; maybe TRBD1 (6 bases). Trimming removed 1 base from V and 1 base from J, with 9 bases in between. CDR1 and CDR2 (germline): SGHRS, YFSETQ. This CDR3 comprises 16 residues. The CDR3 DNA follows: TGCGCCAGCAGCTTGTTGCAGGGGTCTGGGGCCAACGTCCTGACTTTC. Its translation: CASSLLQGSGANVLTF.

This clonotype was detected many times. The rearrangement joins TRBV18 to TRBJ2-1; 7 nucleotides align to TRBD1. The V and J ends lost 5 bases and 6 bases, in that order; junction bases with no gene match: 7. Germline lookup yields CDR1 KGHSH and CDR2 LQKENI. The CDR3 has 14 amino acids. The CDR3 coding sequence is TGTGCCAGCTCAGGGGACAGACAGGCCAATGAGCAGTTCTTC. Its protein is CASSGDRQANEQFF.

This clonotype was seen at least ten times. The CDR3 reads CASRPGQGNSPLHF. The CDR3 nucleotides are TGTGCCAGCAGACCAGGACAGGGGAATTCACCCCTCCACTTT. The V call is TRBV6-5, the J call TRBJ1-6; 9 bases match TRBD1. Looked up from germline, CDR1 is MNHEY and CDR2 is SVGAGI. After removal of 6 bases from V and 7 bases from J, the junction contained 4 bases not matched to a gene. The CDR3 is 14 amino acids.

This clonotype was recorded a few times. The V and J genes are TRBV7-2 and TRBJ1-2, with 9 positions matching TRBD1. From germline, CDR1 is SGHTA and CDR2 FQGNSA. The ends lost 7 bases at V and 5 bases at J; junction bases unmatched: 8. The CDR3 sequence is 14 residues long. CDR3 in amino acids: CASTRDRVGYGYTF. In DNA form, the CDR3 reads TGTGCCAGCACCAGGGACAGGGTTGGGTATGGCTACACCTTC.